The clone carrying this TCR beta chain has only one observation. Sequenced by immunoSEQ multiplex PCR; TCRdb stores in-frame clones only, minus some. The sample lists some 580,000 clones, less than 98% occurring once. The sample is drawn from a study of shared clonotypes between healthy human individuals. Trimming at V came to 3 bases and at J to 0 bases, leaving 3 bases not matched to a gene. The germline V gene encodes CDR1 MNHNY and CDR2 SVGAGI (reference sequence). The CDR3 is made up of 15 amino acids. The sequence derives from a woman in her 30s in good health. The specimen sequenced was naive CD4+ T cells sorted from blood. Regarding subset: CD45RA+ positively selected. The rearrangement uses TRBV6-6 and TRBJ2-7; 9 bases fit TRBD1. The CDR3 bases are TGTGCCAGCAGTTATCGGACAGGGGTCTCCTACGAGCAGTACTTC. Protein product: CASSYRTGVSYEQYF.